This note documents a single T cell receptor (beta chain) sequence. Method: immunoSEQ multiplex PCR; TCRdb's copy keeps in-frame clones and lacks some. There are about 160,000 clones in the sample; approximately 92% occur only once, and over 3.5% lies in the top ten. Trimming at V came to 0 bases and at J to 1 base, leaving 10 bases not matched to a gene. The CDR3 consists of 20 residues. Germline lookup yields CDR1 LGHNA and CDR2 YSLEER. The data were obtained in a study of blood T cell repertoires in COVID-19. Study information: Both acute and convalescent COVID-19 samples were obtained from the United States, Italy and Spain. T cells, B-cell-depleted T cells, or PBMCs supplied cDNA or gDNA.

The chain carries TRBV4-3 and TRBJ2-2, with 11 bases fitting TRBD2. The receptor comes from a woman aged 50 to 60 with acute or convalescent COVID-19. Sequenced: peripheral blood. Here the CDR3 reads CASSQDFLGLAERNTGELFF. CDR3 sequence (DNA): TGCGCCAGCAGCCAAGATTTTTTGGGACTAGCGGAAAGGAACACCGGGGAGCTGTTTTTT.